This is a list of T cell receptor beta chains from one sample in a study of T-cell reconstitution after alpha-beta-depleted transplantation in children. TCRdb called the PCR reads again in MiXCR, with one record for every CDR3 protein. Among over 150,000 distinct CDR3 sequences listed, 6.3% were seen once. This specimen was PBMCs, taken before TCRalphabeta/CD19-depleted stem cell transplant. The receptors were gathered from a girl in the first two years of life with combined immunodeficiency, due to receive a stem cell transplant. Both conserved end residues are part of each CDR3. Clone size appears in some rows only: once, few, many, or a class for an expanded clone.

TRBJ2-7,-,TRBV5-1,CASSSRTGGYEQYF
TRBJ2-1,many,TRBV29-1,CSVASARLRSYNEQFF
TRBJ2-7,many,TRBV7-9,CASSPGQNYEQYF
TRBJ1-3,many,TRBV7-6,CASSSRGFGNTIYF
TRBJ2-1,many,TRBV12-3/TRBV12-4,CASSEGLAGYNEQFF
TRBJ1-2,-,TRBV5-1,CACSLVGGDYGYTF
TRBJ1-5,-,TRBV4-1,CASSQAMGQPQHF
TRBJ2-1,many,TRBV15,CATHPPGVYNEQFF
TRBJ2-1,many,TRBV20-1,CSSRGGLRDNEQFF
TRBJ1-1,many,TRBV12-3/TRBV12-4,CASRRTGKNTEAFF
TRBJ2-1,many,TRBV5-5,CASSLAGRGHEQFF
TRBJ2-1,many,TRBV18,CASSPPSGNEQFF
TRBJ2-5,many,TRBV12-3/TRBV12-4,CASSSLRSALPNQETQYF
TRBJ1-1,many,TRBV2,CASTQGRNTEAFF
TRBJ2-3,many,TRBV7-6,CATARVVDTQYF
TRBJ1-2,many,TRBV10-3,CAISESDGGSYTF
TRBJ2-3,many,TRBV2,CASSGVTSGYTDTQYF
TRBJ2-1,many,TRBV10-3,CAISESSAFDEQFF
TRBJ2-7,many,TRBV29-1,CSVEEGLERALREQYF
TRBJ1-1,few,TRBV6-2/TRBV6-3,CASRHLGPGDTEAFF
TRBJ2-2,few,TRBV7-9,CASSHKRQFTGELFF
TRBJ2-1,few,TRBV11-3,CASSQIGRNEQFF
TRBJ2-7,many,TRBV28,CASSLLDGTQYYEQYF
TRBJ1-2,many,TRBV29-1,CSVGAGASNYGYTF
TRBJ2-3,many,TRBV27,CASSLSGWMADTQYF
TRBJ2-1,many,TRBV29-1,CTGLAGDPNEQFF
TRBJ1-1,few,TRBV19,CASRPDRKGTRFEAFF
TRBJ1-4,many,TRBV7-2,CASSPGTVTREKLFF
TRBJ2-1,many,TRBV18,CASSPSAGGTYNEQFF
TRBJ2-3,many,TRBV5-1,CASSEGTSYTQYF
TRBJ1-5,many,TRBV10-3,CAISDEGQPQHF
TRBJ2-7,-,TRBV9,CASSVLGTSASEQYF
TRBJ2-1,-,TRBV20-1,CCARLTSGSLVVNEQFF
TRBJ1-1,many,TRBV25-1,CASGRRDPAFF
TRBJ1-1,many,TRBV7-2,CASSSPGWNTEAFF
TRBJ1-2,many,TRBV6-1,CASSGVVGAGEWYGYTF
TRBJ2-2,-,TRBV12-3/TRBV12-4,CASCFYVNLASGYTGELFF
TRBJ2-5,-,TRBV7-8,CASSGRTGAEVYF
TRBJ2-3,many,TRBV7-9,CASSSDIDTDTQYF
TRBJ1-2,-,TRBV13,CASSLGLDRVMIGDWSYTF
TRBJ1-2,few,TRBV7-2,CASSLGPYRGTNTF
TRBJ1-1,many,TRBV20-1,CSAPGRQGYLTVNTEAFF
TRBJ1-6,few,TRBV18,CASSPGINSPLHF
TRBJ2-7,few,TRBV5-1,CASSPGDGGLSYEQYF
TRBJ2-7,many,TRBV20-1,CSARTQGPYSYEQYF
TRBJ2-5,many,TRBV6-5,CASSYDSPTVRGEETQYF
TRBJ2-1,-,TRBV12-1,CASGPTGDNEQFF
TRBJ2-7,many,TRBV9,CASSAGGAYEQYF
TRBJ2-1,-,TRBV4-2,CASSHVGLVGNEQFF
TRBJ2-1,many,TRBV20-1,CSAFRQGYYNEQFF
TRBJ2-5,many,TRBV6-2/TRBV6-3,CASSYGTTQETQYF
TRBJ2-1,many,TRBV20-1,CSARGTYNEQFF
TRBJ2-3,many,TRBV20-1,CSAREATGPFDTQYF
TRBJ1-2,many,TRBV7-9,CASSLGATGEGYTF
TRBJ2-5,few,TRBV6-2/TRBV6-3,CASKPGQGAETQYF